The entry below describes one TCR beta chain. The antigen is undetermined. Germline V gene sequence: CDR1 SGHNT, CDR2 YYREEE (reference sequence). This CDR3 is built from 14 residues. J lost 1 base, V lost 7 bases, and 7 bases had no gene match. These data come from a study of cytomegalovirus exposure and HLA in healthy donors. The repertoire was sequenced with immunoSEQ multiplex PCR; TCRdb's copy has only in-frame clones and lacks some. The sample contains over 100,000 clones, 75% to 90% of which appear only once. Study-level points and caveats: Cytomegalovirus status was reportedly diagnosed by the classifier with high sensitivity and specificity. First-cohort TCR clusters tended to co-occur in the 120 or so validation repertoires, a later analysis found. For most TCR sequences rarity was the rule, although some public TCRs occurred in many donors. Researchers catalogued 150 or so TCR beta chains as cytomegalovirus-associated.

The chain uses TRBV5-4 and TRBJ1-1; TRBD1 agrees at 7 bases. Source material: PBMCs. The receptor was derived from a woman in her late teens or twenties in good health and CMV-seronegative. This CDR3 reads CASSTRQGNTEAFF. The CDR3 coding sequence is TGTGCCAGCTCGACCCGACAGGGGAACACTGAAGCTTTCTTT.